This TCR beta chain was sequenced during a study of response to subunit inactivated influenza vaccine. TCRdb ran MiXCR on the RT-PCR reads and lists one entry per CDR3 protein. Of 500,000 to 600,000 distinct CDR3 sequences in the sample, around 10% were seen once. This clonotype appeared many times. CDR1 and CDR2 from the germline V gene are SGDLS and YYNGEE. CDR3 length: 17 residues. Losses at the gene ends were 0 bases for V and 4 bases for J; bases not matched to a gene: 7. The sample was also reused in another study, on T cells expressing NK-cell markers. This second study notes: 5'RACE template switching with UMIs produced the TCR beta cDNA. The CD3+CD56-NKG2C+ fraction of a handful of donors was also led by these clonotypes.

Material: PBMCs from blood, obtained on the day of vaccination. The source of this sequence is a man aged 50 or older who received an inactivated influenza vaccine. The chain employs TRBV9 and TRBJ2-3; 11 bases line up with TRBD2. The CDR3 region has the DNA TGTGCCAGCAGCGTAGGACTAGCGGGGTCCATGGCAGATACGCAGTATTTT. It encodes CASSVGLAGSMADTQYF.